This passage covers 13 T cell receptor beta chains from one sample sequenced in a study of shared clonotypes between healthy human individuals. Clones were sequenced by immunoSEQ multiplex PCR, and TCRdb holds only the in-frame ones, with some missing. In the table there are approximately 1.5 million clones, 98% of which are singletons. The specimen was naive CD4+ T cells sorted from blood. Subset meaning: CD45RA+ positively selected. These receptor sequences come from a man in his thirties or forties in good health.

The CDR3 region has the DNA TGCGCCAGCCGAGAGTTACAGGGTTACGGGGCCAACGTCCTGACTTTC. It specifies CASRELQGYGANVLTF. V usage is TRBV5-1 and J usage is TRBJ2-6; D may be TRBD1 (6 bases). Germline lookup yields CDR1 SGHRS and CDR2 YFSETQ. Between the trimmed V and J ends, which lost 7 bases and 4 bases, there was a span of 18 bases. The CDR3 runs 16 residues.

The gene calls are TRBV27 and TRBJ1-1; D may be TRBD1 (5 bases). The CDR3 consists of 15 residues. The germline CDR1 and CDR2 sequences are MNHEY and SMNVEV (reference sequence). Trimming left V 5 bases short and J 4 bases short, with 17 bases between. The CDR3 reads CASSLSRVASTEAFF. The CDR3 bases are TGTGCCAGCAGTCTAAGCAGGGTGGCGAGCACTGAAGCTTTCTTT.

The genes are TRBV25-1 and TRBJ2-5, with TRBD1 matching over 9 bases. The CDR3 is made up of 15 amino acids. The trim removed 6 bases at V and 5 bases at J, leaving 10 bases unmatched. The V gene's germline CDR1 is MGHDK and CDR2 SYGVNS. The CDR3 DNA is TGTGCCAGCAGCGCCGGGGGACAGGGTGCGGAGACCCAGTACTTC. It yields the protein CASSAGGQGAETQYF.

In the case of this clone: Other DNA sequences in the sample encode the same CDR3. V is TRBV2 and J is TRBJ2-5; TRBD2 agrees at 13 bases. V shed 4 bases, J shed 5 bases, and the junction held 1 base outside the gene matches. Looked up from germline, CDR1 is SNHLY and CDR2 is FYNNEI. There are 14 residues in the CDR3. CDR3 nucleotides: TGTGCCAGCAGTGGACTAGCGGGAGGTGAGACCCAGTACTTC. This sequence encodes CASSGLAGGETQYF. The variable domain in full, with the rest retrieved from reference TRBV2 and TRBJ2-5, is EPEVTQTPSHQVTQMGQEVILRCVPISNHLYFYWYRQILGQKVEFLVSFYNNEISEKSEIFDDQFSVERPDGSNFTLKIRSTKLEDSAMYFCASSGLAGGETQYFGPGTRLLVL.

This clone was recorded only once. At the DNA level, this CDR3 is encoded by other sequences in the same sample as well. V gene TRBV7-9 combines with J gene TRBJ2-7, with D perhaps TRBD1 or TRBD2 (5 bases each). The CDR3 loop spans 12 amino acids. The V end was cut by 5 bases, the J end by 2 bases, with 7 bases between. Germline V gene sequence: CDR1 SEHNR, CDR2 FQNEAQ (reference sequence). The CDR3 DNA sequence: TGTGCCAGCAGCCGGGGCACCTACGAGCAGTACTTC. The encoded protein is CASSRGTYEQYF.

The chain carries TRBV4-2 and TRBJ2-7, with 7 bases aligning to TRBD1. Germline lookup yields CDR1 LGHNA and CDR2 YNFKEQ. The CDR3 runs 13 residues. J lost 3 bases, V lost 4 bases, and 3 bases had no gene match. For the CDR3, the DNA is TGTGCCAGCAGCCCGGGACAGCTCTACGAGCAGTACTTC. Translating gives CASSPGQLYEQYF.

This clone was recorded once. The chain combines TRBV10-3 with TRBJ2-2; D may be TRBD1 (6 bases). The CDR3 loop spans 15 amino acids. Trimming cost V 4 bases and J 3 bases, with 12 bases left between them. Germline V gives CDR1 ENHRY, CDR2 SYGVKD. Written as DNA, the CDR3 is TGTGCCATCAGTGTATACAGGGACGACACCGGGGAGCTGTTTTTT. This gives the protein CAISVYRDDTGELFF.

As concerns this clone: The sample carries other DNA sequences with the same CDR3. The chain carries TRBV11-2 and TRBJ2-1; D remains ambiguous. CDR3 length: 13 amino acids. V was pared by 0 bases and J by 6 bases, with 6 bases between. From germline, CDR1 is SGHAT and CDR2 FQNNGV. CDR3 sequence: CASSLDRSNEQFF. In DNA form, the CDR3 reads TGTGCCAGCAGCTTAGATAGGAGCAATGAGCAGTTCTTC. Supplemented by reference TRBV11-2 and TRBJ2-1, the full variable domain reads EAGVAQSPRYKIIEKRQSVAFWCNPISGHATLYWYQQILGQGPKLLIQFQNNGVVDDSQLPKDRFSAERLKGVDSTLKIQPAKLEDSAVYLCASSLDRSNEQFFGPGTRLTVL.

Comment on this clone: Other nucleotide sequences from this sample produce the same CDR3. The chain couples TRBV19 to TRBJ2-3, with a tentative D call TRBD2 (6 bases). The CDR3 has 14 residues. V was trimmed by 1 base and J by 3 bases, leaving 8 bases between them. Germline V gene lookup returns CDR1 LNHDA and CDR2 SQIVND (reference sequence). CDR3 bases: TGTGCCAGTAGTATAGGTCTAGCGACAGATACGCAGTATTTT. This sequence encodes CASSIGLATDTQYF.

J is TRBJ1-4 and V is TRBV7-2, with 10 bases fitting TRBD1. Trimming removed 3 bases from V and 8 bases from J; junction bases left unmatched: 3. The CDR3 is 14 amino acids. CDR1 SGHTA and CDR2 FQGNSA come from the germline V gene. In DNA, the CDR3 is TGTGCCAGCAGCTTCGACAGGGGGCAGGAAAAACTGTTTTTT. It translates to CASSFDRGQEKLFF.

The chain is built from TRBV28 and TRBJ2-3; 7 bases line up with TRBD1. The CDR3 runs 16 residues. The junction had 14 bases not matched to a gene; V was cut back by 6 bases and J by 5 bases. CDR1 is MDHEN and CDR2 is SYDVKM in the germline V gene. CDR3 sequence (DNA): TGTGCCAGCAGGACCCTTGGGCAGGGGGTAGGAGATACGCAGTATTTT. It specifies CASRTLGQGVGDTQYF.

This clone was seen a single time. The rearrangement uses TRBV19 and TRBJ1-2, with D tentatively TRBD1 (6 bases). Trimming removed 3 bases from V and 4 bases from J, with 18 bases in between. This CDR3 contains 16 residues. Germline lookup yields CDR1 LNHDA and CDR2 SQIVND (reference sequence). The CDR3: CASSIRGVGQPYGYTF. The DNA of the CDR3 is TGTGCCAGTAGTATTCGGGGAGTCGGACAGCCCTATGGCTACACCTTC.

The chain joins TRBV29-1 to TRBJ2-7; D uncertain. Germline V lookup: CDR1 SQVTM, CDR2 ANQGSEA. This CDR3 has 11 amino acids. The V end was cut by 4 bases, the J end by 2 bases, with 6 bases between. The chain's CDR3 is CSVGNPYEQYF. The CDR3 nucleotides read TGCAGCGTTGGCAACCCCTACGAGCAGTACTTC.